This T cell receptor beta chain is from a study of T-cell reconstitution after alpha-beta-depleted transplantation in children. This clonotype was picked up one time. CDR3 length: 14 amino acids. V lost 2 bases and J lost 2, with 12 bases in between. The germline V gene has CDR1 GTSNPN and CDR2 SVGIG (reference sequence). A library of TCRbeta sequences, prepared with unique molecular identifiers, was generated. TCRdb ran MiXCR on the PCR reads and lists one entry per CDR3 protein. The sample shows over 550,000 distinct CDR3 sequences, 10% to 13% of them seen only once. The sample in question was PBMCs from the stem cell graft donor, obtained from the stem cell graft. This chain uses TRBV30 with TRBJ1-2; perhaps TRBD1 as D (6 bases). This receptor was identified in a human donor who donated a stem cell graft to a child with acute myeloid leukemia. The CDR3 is CAWSSEGGNYGYTF. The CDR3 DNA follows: TGTGCCTGGAGTTCTGAAGGGGGAAACTATGGCTACACCTTC.